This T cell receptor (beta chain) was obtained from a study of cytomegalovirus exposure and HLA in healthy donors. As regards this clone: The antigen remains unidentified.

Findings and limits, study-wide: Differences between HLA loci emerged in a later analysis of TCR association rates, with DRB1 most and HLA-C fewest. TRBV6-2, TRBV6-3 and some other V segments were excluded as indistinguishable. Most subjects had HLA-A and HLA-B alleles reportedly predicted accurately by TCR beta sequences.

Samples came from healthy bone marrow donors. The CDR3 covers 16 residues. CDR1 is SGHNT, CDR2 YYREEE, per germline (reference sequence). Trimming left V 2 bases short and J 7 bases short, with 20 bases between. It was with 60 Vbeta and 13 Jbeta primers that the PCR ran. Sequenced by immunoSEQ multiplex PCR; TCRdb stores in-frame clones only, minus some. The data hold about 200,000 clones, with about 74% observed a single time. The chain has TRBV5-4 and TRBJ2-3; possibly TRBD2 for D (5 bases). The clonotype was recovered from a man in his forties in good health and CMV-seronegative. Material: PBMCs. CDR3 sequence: CASSFKEGGFVNTQYF. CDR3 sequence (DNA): TGTGCCAGCAGCTTTAAAGAGGGCGGGTTCGTCAATACGCAGTATTTT. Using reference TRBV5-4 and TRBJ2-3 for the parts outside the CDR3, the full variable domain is ETGVTQSPTHLIKTRGQQVTLRCSSQSGHNTVSWYQQALGQGPQFIFQYYREEENGRGNFPPRFSGLQFPNYSSELNVNALELDDSALYLCASSFKEGGFVNTQYFGPGTRLTVL.